A single T cell receptor beta chain is shown here with its context. Its antigen is still unknown. The sample belongs to a study of cytomegalovirus exposure and HLA in healthy donors. Germline CDR1 and CDR2: MDHEN and SYDVKM. The CDR3 totals 13 residues. V gave up 1 base and J gave up 3 bases, with 6 bases separating them. The study, taken as a whole, reports: From TCR beta sequences, most subjects' HLA-A and HLA-B alleles were reportedly predicted accurately.

PCR amplification relied on 60 Vbeta primers (plus 13 Jbeta primers). The protocol was immunoSEQ multiplex PCR, while the TCRdb copy is restricted to in-frame clones and leaves out a portion. The data show roughly 150,000 clones, roughly 80% seen once. The rearrangement uses TRBV28 and TRBJ1-2, with TRBD1 as a possible D gene (6 bases). The TCR originated in a man between 50 and 59 years old in good health and CMV-seropositive. Material for sequencing was PBMCs. CDR3 region: CASSLYRDYGYTF. In nucleotides, the CDR3 is TGTGCCAGCAGTTTATACAGGGACTATGGCTACACCTTC.